A selection of T cell receptor beta chains follows, all from one sample in a study of T cell changes during pregnancy in multiple sclerosis. Libraries were prepared by immunoSEQ multiplex PCR; TCRdb keeps only in-frame clonotypes and omits some of them. The profile shows more than 30,000 clones, about 87% of them singletons. The sample here was CD4+ T cells from peripheral blood mononuclear cells, taken before pregnancy. These receptors were taken from a female donor with multiple sclerosis, enrolled in a pregnancy study. Each CDR3 is given with its conserved first and last residue. Each record gives: clone size, CDR3 length, V gene, J gene, D gene, CDR3 DNA, CDR3 protein. D genes are given only for firm matches. Clone size is not always given. Where it is, it says once, few, many or a class for expanded clones.

NA,17,TRBV7-2,TRBJ2-3,TRBD2,TGTGCCAGCAGCCACCCGCTAGCGGGGGGGCCTGCAGATACGCAGTATTTT,CASSHPLAGGPADTQYF
NA,13,TRBV2,TRBJ1-1,NA,TGTGCCAGTAAAGGACGGGAATACACTGAAGCTTTCTTT,CASKGREYTEAFF
NA,14,TRBV7-2,TRBJ2-1,TRBD2,TGTGCCAGCAGCTTTCCCGCGGGGGGGACTGAGCAGTTCTTC,CASSFPAGGTEQFF
few,13,TRBV19,TRBJ1-1,NA,TGTGCCAGTAGTGTGACAGTGAACACTGAAGCTTTCTTT,CASSVTVNTEAFF
NA,15,TRBV7-9,TRBJ2-7,NA,TGTGCCAGCAGCGAAATAGGGGGGGCTACCTACGAGCAGTACTTC,CASSEIGGATYEQYF
NA,15,TRBV4-3,TRBJ1-2,TRBD1,TGCGCCAGCAGCCAAGAGGGACAGGGGGTATATGGCTACACCTTC,CASSQEGQGVYGYTF
few,14,TRBV28,TRBJ1-5,TRBD1,TGTGCCAGCAGCTGGGCAGGGGGCTCTCAGCCCCAGCATTTT,CASSWAGGSQPQHF
NA,14,TRBV5-6,TRBJ1-1,NA,TGTGCCAGCAGCTTGGCGAGTACGTTCTCTGAAGCTTTCTTT,CASSLASTFSEAFF
NA,15,TRBV7-2,TRBJ1-1,NA,TGTGCCAGCAGCTTTCTGTATGGCGGTGAGACTGAAGCTTTCTTT,CASSFLYGGETEAFF
NA,13,TRBV6-6,TRBJ1-5,NA,TGTGCCAGCAGTGCGACAGGCAATCAGCCCCAGCATTTT,CASSATGNQPQHF
NA,15,TRBV11-2,TRBJ1-4,TRBD1,TGTGCCAGCAGGCCACAGGGGGCAACTAATGAAAAACTGTTTTTT,CASRPQGATNEKLFF
NA,15,TRBV7-3,TRBJ2-5,NA,TGTGCCAGCAGCGTACGCCCCTCGCTAGGAGAGACCCAGTACTTC,CASSVRPSLGETQYF
NA,14,TRBV4-3,TRBJ2-7,NA,TGCGCCAGCAGCCAAGAGCTCGGGTCCTACGAGCAGTACTTC,CASSQELGSYEQYF
NA,18,TRBV5-1,TRBJ1-6,TRBD1,TGCGCCAGCAGCCGAAAAGGGACAGGGATAGACCAGGGGTCACCCCTCCACTTT,CASSRKGTGIDQGSPLHF
once,15,TRBV5-1,TRBJ1-1,NA,TGCGCCAGCAGCTTTTTTACAGGTGGGATCACTGAAGCTTTCTTT,CASSFFTGGITEAFF
NA,14,TRBV7-9,TRBJ2-5,TRBD2,TGTGCCAGCAGCTCCCGGACTAGCGGGGAGACCCAGTACTTC,CASSSRTSGETQYF
NA,13,TRBV6-1,TRBJ1-4,NA,TGTGCCAGCAGTGAACAGCGTAATGAAAAACTGTTTTTT,CASSEQRNEKLFF
once,14,TRBV5-6,TRBJ2-1,NA,TGTGCCAGCAGCTTCCGTCCGGGACAGCGGGTGCAGTTCTTC,CASSFRPGQRVQFF
NA,16,TRBV15,TRBJ1-1,TRBD1,TGTGCCACCAGCAGATCCCGACAGGGGTGGGTCACTGAAGCTTTCTTT,CATSRSRQGWVTEAFF
NA,13,TRBV2,TRBJ2-7,TRBD2,TGTGCCACCCTAGCGGGGGAATCCTACGAGCAGTACTTC,CATLAGESYEQYF
few,13,TRBV4-3,TRBJ2-1,TRBD1,TGCGCCAGCAGCCGAAAAACAGGGGGTGAGCAGTTCTTC,CASSRKTGGEQFF
NA,17,TRBV9,TRBJ1-2,TRBD1,TGTGCCAGCAGCGTAGGCCCTTATACAGGGGGCGGCTATGGCTACACCTTC,CASSVGPYTGGGYGYTF
NA,14,TRBV25-1,TRBJ1-2,NA,TGTGCCAGCAGTGGGCAGGGCAGGAACTATGGCTACACCTTC,CASSGQGRNYGYTF
NA,13,TRBV10-3,TRBJ2-3,NA,TGTGCCATCAGCGAGGGAGGACAGGATACGCAGTATTTT,CAISEGGQDTQYF
NA,14,TRBV2,TRBJ2-7,TRBD1,TGTGCCAGCAGTGTGCAGGGGGTCTCCTACGAGCAGTACTTC,CASSVQGVSYEQYF
few,13,TRBV7-2,TRBJ1-5,NA,TGTGCCAGCAGCTCGTGGGGGGATCAGCCCCAGCATTTT,CASSSWGDQPQHF
NA,15,TRBV7-2,TRBJ1-6,NA,TGTGCCAGCAGTTTTTACAGGAGTCGAAATTCACCCCTCCACTTT,CASSFYRSRNSPLHF
NA,10,TRBV6-1,TRBJ1-1,NA,TGTGCCAGCAGAGACAGGAAAGCTTTCTTT,CASRDRKAFF
NA,13,TRBV10-2,TRBJ2-1,NA,TGCGCCAGCAGGGGCTCCGCCTACAATGAGCAGTTCTTC,CASRGSAYNEQFF